What follows are 24 T cell receptor beta chains derived from one specimen sequenced in a study of blood T cell repertoires in COVID-19. Assay used: immunoSEQ multiplex PCR; TCRdb lists only in-frame clones, some missing. Here the sample spans approximately 490,000 clones, 87% being singletons. The specimen sequenced was PBMCs or T cells enriched from blood (not recorded which). These receptors were taken from a woman between 18 and 29 years old who had recovered from COVID-19.

The chain is built from TRBV6-5 and TRBJ2-7, with D maybe TRBD1 (5 bases). Trimming removed 0 bases at V and 5 bases at J, with 11 bases between. Germline assignment: CDR1 MNHEY and CDR2 SVGAGI. The length of the CDR3 is 14 residues. The CDR3 reads CASSYSQGRNEQYF. CDR3 DNA: TGTGCCAGCAGTTACTCGCAGGGCAGGAACGAGCAGTACTTC.

This sequence joins TRBV19 and TRBJ1-2; D is uncertain. Trimming cost V 3 bases and J 4 bases, with 12 bases left between them. Germline V gene sequence: CDR1 LNHDA, CDR2 SQIVND (reference sequence). This CDR3 has 14 amino acids. The CDR3 region has the DNA TGTGCCAGTAGTATCGGGCGGGATGGCTATGGCTACACCTTC. Its protein product is CASSIGRDGYGYTF.

The V call is TRBV2, the J call TRBJ1-2; D might be TRBD1 (5 bases). CDR1 and CDR2 (germline): SNHLY, FYNNEI. Trimming left V 8 bases short and J 5 bases short, with 18 bases between. The CDR3 has 14 residues. The DNA for the CDR3 is TGTGCCAGCGAAATACCGACGGGGGAATATGGCTACACCTTC. This translates into CASEIPTGEYGYTF.

The J gene is TRBJ1-3, the V gene TRBV10-1; D call uncertain. Germline V gene sequence: CDR1 WNHNN, CDR2 SYGVQD (reference sequence). This CDR3 has 15 amino acids. Deletions cut 4 bases from V and 0 bases from J, with 10 bases between. The CDR3 reads CASSASPTSGNTIYF. In nucleotides, the CDR3 is TGCGCCAGCAGTGCTTCACCTACCTCTGGAAACACCATATATTTT.

V usage is TRBV19 and J usage is TRBJ1-5; D is undetermined. The CDR3 totals 16 residues. Trimming stripped 5 bases from V and 2 bases from J, with 16 bases between. The V gene's germline CDR1 is LNHDA and CDR2 SQIVND (reference sequence). CDR3 nucleotides: TGTGCCAGTAGTGTCCTAGGAGGGATACGCAATCAGCCCCAGCATTTT. This sequence encodes CASSVLGGIRNQPQHF.

The genes are TRBV2 and TRBJ1-3, with D hard to call. The CDR3 has 16 amino acids. V was clipped by 6 bases and J by 3 bases, with 18 bases between them. Germline V gene sequence: CDR1 SNHLY, CDR2 FYNNEI. The CDR3 is CASRETGPKVGNTIYF. The CDR3 nucleotides are TGTGCCAGCAGAGAAACTGGGCCGAAAGTTGGAAACACCATATATTTT. Full variable domain (outside the CDR3, taken from reference TRBV2 and TRBJ1-3): EPEVTQTPSHQVTQMGQEVILRCVPISNHLYFYWYRQILGQKVEFLVSFYNNEISEKSEIFDDQFSVERPDGSNFTLKIRSTKLEDSAMYFCASRETGPKVGNTIYFGEGSWLTVV.

This chain links TRBV7-8 with TRBJ1-2, with D tentatively TRBD1 (5 bases). CDR1 is SGHVS and CDR2 is FQNEAQ in the germline V gene. The CDR3 runs to 15 residues. V was clipped by 1 base and J by 4 bases, with 13 bases between them. The CDR3 sequence: CASSLGAPQGYGYTF. CDR3 DNA sequence: TGTGCCAGCAGCTTAGGGGCCCCGCAGGGCTATGGCTACACCTTC.

The genes are TRBV19 and TRBJ2-1, with 8 bases matching TRBD2. Germline-derived CDR1 and CDR2 are LNHDA and SQIVND (reference sequence). V was pared by 7 bases and J by 10 bases, with 9 bases of the junction left unmatched. The CDR3 contains 13 residues. The CDR3 reads CASKSGGRWEQFF. In nucleotides, the CDR3 is TGTGCCAGTAAGAGCGGGGGTAGGTGGGAGCAGTTCTTC.

The gene calls are TRBV5-4 and TRBJ1-5, with D maybe TRBD1 (5 bases). The length of the CDR3 is 14 residues. V lost 10 bases and J lost 1, with 15 bases in between. Germline CDR1 is SGHNT and CDR2 is YYREEE (reference sequence). The CDR3 reads CAWGNGGSNQPQHF. The CDR3 coding sequence is TGTGCCTGGGGAAACGGGGGGAGCAATCAGCCCCAGCATTTT.

The chain links TRBV5-1 to TRBJ1-4, with 7 bases lining up with TRBD1. Germline V gene data show CDR1 as SGHRS and CDR2 as YFSETQ. The CDR3 is 15 residues long. V was clipped by 2 bases and J by 0 bases; unmatched bases: 1. This CDR3 reads CASSLQGTTNEKLFF. Written as DNA, the CDR3 is TGCGCCAGCAGCTTACAGGGGACAACTAATGAAAAACTGTTTTTT.

This clone showed up just once. J is TRBJ1-5 and V is TRBV2; TRBD1 aligns across 7 bases. Germline V gives CDR1 SNHLY, CDR2 FYNNEI. V lost 2 bases and J lost 5; bases outside the gene matches: 6. The length of the CDR3 is 15 residues. The CDR3 region is CASSEPRGLDQPQHF. CDR3 DNA: TGTGCCAGCAGTGAACCGAGGGGGCTCGATCAGCCCCAGCATTTT.

The gene calls are TRBV11-1 and TRBJ1-1; D uncertain. Germline assignment: CDR1 SGHAT and CDR2 FQDESV (reference sequence). Trimming shortened V by 3 bases and J by 5 bases, and 7 bases separated the two germline ends. The CDR3 runs to 12 residues. The CDR3: CASSFGETEAFF. The CDR3 DNA is TGTGCCAGCAGCTTCGGGGAGACTGAAGCTTTCTTT.

Only one count was recorded for this clone. The chain links TRBV23-1 to TRBJ2-4; D is unclear. TRBV23-1 is identified as an open reading frame with a role that is uncertain. This CDR3 spans 14 amino acids. V was pared by 6 bases and J by 7 bases, with 16 bases between. Written as DNA, the CDR3 is TGCGCCAGCAGGAACGCAGGTAAGATTAACATTCAGTACTTC. As protein: CASRNAGKINIQYF.

The gene calls are TRBV6-4 and TRBJ2-1; TRBD1 aligns across 8 bases. The length of the CDR3 is 17 residues. Germline CDR1 MRHNA, CDR2 SNTAGT. V shed 5 bases, J shed 1 base, and the junction held 10 bases outside the gene matches. The CDR3 sequence is CASSKGPTGVSYNEQFF. The CDR3 nucleotides read TGTGCCAGCAGTAAAGGTCCGACAGGGGTATCCTACAATGAGCAGTTCTTC.

The CDR3, as DNA: TGTGCCAGTACTCCAGGGGGAGGTCCTAGAGATACGCAGTATTTT. Its protein product is CASTPGGGPRDTQYF. This chain connects TRBV19 to TRBJ2-3; weak D call: TRBD1 (7 bases). Germline V lookup: CDR1 LNHDA, CDR2 SQIVND (reference sequence). The V end was cut by 7 bases, the J end by 5 bases, with 19 bases between. This CDR3 comprises 15 residues. The entire variable domain, with the rest obtained from reference TRBV19 and TRBJ2-3, is as follows: DGGITQSPKYLFRKEGQNVTLSCEQNLNHDAMYWYRQDPGQGLRLIYYSQIVNDFQKGDIAEGYSVSREKKESFPLTVTSAQKNPTAFYLCASTPGGGPRDTQYFGPGTRLTVL.

This clone has only a few counts. This sequence joins TRBV7-9 and TRBJ2-7; possibly TRBD1 for D (5 bases). The CDR3 runs to 13 residues. CDR1 is SEHNR, CDR2 FQNEAQ, per germline (reference sequence). Trimming removed 6 bases from V and 2 bases from J, with 11 bases in between. The CDR3 region is CASSLRGTYEQYF. CDR3 nucleotides: TGTGCCAGCAGTCTAAGGGGTACCTACGAGCAGTACTTC.

The chain carries TRBV7-9 and TRBJ1-2; D is ambiguous. The CDR3 sequence is 11 residues long. V dropped 6 bases and J dropped 7 bases, with 9 bases sitting between them. Germline CDR1 is SEHNR and CDR2 is FQNEAQ (reference sequence). CDR3 sequence: CASRGRGGYTF. In DNA, the CDR3 is TGTGCCAGCAGGGGTAGAGGTGGCTACACCTTC.

This clone was seen only a few times. The DNA of the CDR3 is TGTGCCAGCAGCTTAACAGGGGATTCACCCCTCCACTTT. It translates to CASSLTGDSPLHF. This chain connects TRBV7-3 to TRBJ1-6; D may be TRBD1 (5 bases). Germline CDR1 and CDR2: SGHTA and FQGTGA. The V gene lost 0 bases and the J gene lost 8 bases, with 5 bases spanning the gap. The CDR3 length is 13 residues.

The genes are TRBV25-1 and TRBJ2-2, with unresolved D. Germline V gene data show CDR1 as MGHDK and CDR2 as SYGVNS. The CDR3 is 16 amino acids. The V end was cut by 1 base, the J end by 4 bases, with 13 bases between. For the CDR3, the DNA is TGTGCCAGCAGTGAATCGAGAGGCGATGGCACCGGGGAGCTGTTTTTT. Amino acid sequence: CASSESRGDGTGELFF.

This chain uses TRBV6-6 with TRBJ1-1; 8 nucleotides line up with TRBD1. The junction had 7 bases not matched to a gene; V was cut back by 5 bases and J by 5 bases. Germline loops: CDR1 MNHNY, CDR2 SVGAGI (reference sequence). This CDR3 has 14 residues. Here the CDR3 reads CASSHDRGLTEAFF. The CDR3 DNA reads TGTGCCAGCAGTCATGACAGGGGACTAACTGAAGCTTTCTTT.

V is TRBV19 and J is TRBJ2-1, with D unclear. V shed 3 bases and J shed 5 bases, with 8 bases lying between them. Germline V gene data show CDR1 as LNHDA and CDR2 as SQIVND (reference sequence). The CDR3 is 13 amino acids. The CDR3 sequence: CASSIGANNEQFF. CDR3 DNA sequence: TGTGCCAGTAGTATCGGTGCGAACAATGAGCAGTTCTTC.

This clone came up once. The gene calls are TRBV9 and TRBJ1-6, with D perhaps TRBD1 (5 bases). In germline, CDR1 is SGDLS, CDR2 YYNGEE. V lost 3 bases and J 6 bases, leaving 10 bases between the germline ends. CDR3 size: 14 residues. The CDR3 region is CASSAQGGNSPLHF. The CDR3, as DNA: TGTGCCAGCAGCGCCCAGGGTGGTAATTCACCCCTCCACTTT. Looking up the rest from reference TRBV9 and TRBJ1-6 gives the full variable domain: DSGVTQTPKHLITATGQRVTLRCSPRSGDLSVYWYQQSLDQGLQFLIQYYNGEERAKGNILERFSAQQFPDLHSELNLSSLELGDSALYFCASSAQGGNSPLHFGNGTRLTVT.

The chain couples TRBV9 to TRBJ1-2; no clear D gene. The CDR3 extends over 14 amino acids. Deletions cut 0 bases from V and 3 bases from J, with 9 bases between. Germline CDR1 reads SGDLS; CDR2 reads YYNGEE. This CDR3 is CASSVGGRDYGYTF. The CDR3 DNA is TGTGCCAGCAGCGTAGGAGGGCGCGACTATGGCTACACCTTC.

V gene TRBV7-3 combines with J gene TRBJ2-2, with a possible D match to TRBD2 (6 bases). Germline CDR1 SGHTA, CDR2 FQGTGA. The CDR3 sequence is 13 residues long. Trimming took off 1 base at V and 10 bases at J, with 10 bases between the two ends. CDR3 DNA sequence: TGTGCCAGCAGCTTAATGACGGGGGAGGAGCTGTTTTTT. This sequence encodes CASSLMTGEELFF.